This passage covers 5 T cell receptor beta chains from one sample sequenced in a study of shared clonotypes between healthy human individuals. Repertoires were generated with immunoSEQ multiplex PCR, while TCRdb's copy carries only in-frame clones and drops some. Found here are 950,000 to 1,300,000 clones, about 74% of them singletons; the top ten hold about 1.5%. Material: memory CD4+ T cells sorted from blood. Described subset: CD45RA-negative fraction. The receptor source for this set is a man between 18 and 29 years old in good health.

The V gene is TRBV25-1, the J gene TRBJ1-5; no clear D gene. Germline lookup yields CDR1 MGHDK and CDR2 SYGVNS. The length of the CDR3 is 14 residues. V gave up 1 base and J gave up 5 bases, with 9 bases separating them. CDR3 nucleotide sequence: TGTGCCAGCAGTGAATTCGCCCGGGATCAGCCCCAGCATTTT. Its protein product is CASSEFARDQPQHF.

V gene TRBV30 combines with J gene TRBJ1-6, with D perhaps TRBD1 (6 bases). The germline gives CDR1 GTSNPN, CDR2 SVGIG (reference sequence). The V end lost 1 base, the J end lost 4 bases, and 17 bases lay between the germline ends. The CDR3 length is 17 residues. CDR3 protein: CAWSGGRGQLYNSPLHF. The DNA of the CDR3 is TGTGCCTGGAGTGGGGGGCGAGGTCAACTGTATAATTCACCCCTCCACTTT.

The CDR3 DNA is TGTGCCAGCAGTTCTCTGAGAGTACTGACAGATACGCAGTATTTT. It yields the protein CASSSLRVLTDTQYF. The genes are TRBV27 and TRBJ2-3; D remains ambiguous. This CDR3 has 15 residues. The ends were cut back, 4 bases at V and 3 bases at J, with 14 bases in the middle. Germline V gives CDR1 MNHEY, CDR2 SMNVEV (reference sequence).

The chain uses TRBV27 and TRBJ1-6; D remains unclear. With 0 bases removed from V and 7 bases from J, the gap between germline ends came to 13 bases. The CDR3 consists of 16 residues. In germline, CDR1 is MNHEY, CDR2 SMNVEV (reference sequence). The CDR3 DNA sequence: TGTGCCAGCAGTTTATCACCCCGGGGTTCAAATTCACCCCTCCACTTT. Encoded protein: CASSLSPRGSNSPLHF.

The J gene is TRBJ1-3, the V gene TRBV11-2; D is possibly TRBD1 (5 bases). The length of the CDR3 is 14 residues. Germline values: CDR1 SGHAT, CDR2 FQNNGV. Deletions cut 5 bases from V and 4 bases from J, with 12 bases between. This CDR3 is CASSTRVEGNTIYF. The CDR3 nucleotides are TGTGCCAGCAGCACCAGGGTAGAAGGAAACACCATATATTTT.